What follows is one TCR beta chain and its context. Its antigen remains unidentified. The sample comes from a study of neurological immune-mediated disorders. Study results and limitations: Whereas HTLV-1-associated myelopathy showed the most TCR clonal expansion, multiple sclerosis showed the least, with levels below those of healthy controls. Among 34 multiple sclerosis patients, phylogenetic grouping put the repertoires of 18 into a single related-CDR3 cluster, a possible signature.

CDR1 SNHLY and CDR2 FYNNEI come from the germline V gene. V lost 6 bases, J lost 0 bases, and 15 bases lay in between. The CDR3 contains 16 residues. A single run covered 15-18 subjects with over 190 million TCR-beta sequences. TCRdb called the 5' RACE reads again in MiXCR, with one record for every CDR3 protein. The sample records 50,000 or so distinct CDR3 sequences, 3% to 4% being singletons. This sequence originates from a man between 40 and 49 years old with multiple sclerosis. The sequenced sample consisted of PBMCs. V usage is TRBV2 and J usage is TRBJ2-4; possibly TRBD1 for D (6 bases). CDR3 region: CASSLGQSLAKNIQYF. For the CDR3, the DNA is TGTGCCAGCAGCCTCGGACAGTCCCTAGCCAAAAACATTCAGTACTTC.